This is a list of T cell receptor beta chains from one sample in a study of blood T cell repertoires in COVID-19. The assay was immunoSEQ multiplex PCR, and TCRdb's table has in-frame clones only and misses some. Among roughly 240,000 clones listed, 85% to 90% were seen once. The sequenced sample consisted of peripheral blood. The receptors originated from a man aged 18-30 years with active or convalescent COVID-19. The CDR3 runs from the conserved cysteine through the conserved F or W. The D gene is left open where the match is weak. Size is omitted from some rows. Given values are once, few, many or a class for expanded clones.

j_gene | abundance | v_gene | d_gene | CDR3nt | CDR3aa
TRBJ1-2 | . | TRBV5-4 | . | TGTGCCAGCAGCGAAAGACAGACCTATGGCTACACCTTC | CASSERQTYGYTF
TRBJ2-3 | . | TRBV19 | . | TGTGCCAGTAGTATCGGTCAGACCAGCGCAGATACGCAGTATTTT | CASSIGQTSADTQYF
TRBJ2-7 | . | TRBV5-5 | . | TGTGCCAGCAGCTTGGCTGAGGGAACCTACGAGCAGTACTTC | CASSLAEGTYEQYF
TRBJ1-3 | . | TRBV6-2/TRBV6-3 | . | TGTGCCAGCAGTTTATACCAGTTTTTCGGAAACACCATATATTTT | CASSLYQFFGNTIYF
TRBJ2-2 | . | TRBV7-2 | TRBD2 | TGTGCCAGCAGCTTAGTACCGAGCGGGAGCTATATTGGCGGGGAGCTGTTTTTT | CASSLVPSGSYIGGELFF
TRBJ2-3 | . | TRBV7-3 | TRBD2 | TGTGCCAGCAGCATTAGCGGGGCGAGCACAGATACGCAGTATTTT | CASSISGASTDTQYF
TRBJ2-1 | . | TRBV7-2 | TRBD2 | TGTGCCAGCAGCTCTAGCGGGGGAACCCGGGGGCAGTTCTTC | CASSSSGGTRGQFF
TRBJ2-6 | . | TRBV28 | . | TGTGCCAGCCTCCCTTCCGACAGGGAGGTAGCTGGGGCCAACGTCCTGACTTTC | CASLPSDREVAGANVLTF
TRBJ2-2 | . | TRBV5-1 | TRBD2 | TGCGCCAGCAGCCTCTACCCTAGCGGGGGGGCAAAAAACACCGGGGAGCTGTTTTTT | CASSLYPSGGAKNTGELFF
TRBJ2-5 | . | TRBV12-3/TRBV12-4 | . | TGTGCCAGCAGTTTTAGCTCCGATGAGACCCAGTACTTC | CASSFSSDETQYF
TRBJ1-2 | . | TRBV28 | TRBD1 | TGTGCCAGCAGTTTCTCAGGACAGGGGAGGGGTGCTAACTATGGCTACACCTTC | CASSFSGQGRGANYGYTF
TRBJ2-5 | . | TRBV5-1 | TRBD2 | TGCGCCAGCAGCCCCGGGACTAGCAGAGAGACCCAGTACTTC | CASSPGTSRETQYF
TRBJ2-2 | . | TRBV9 | . | TGTGCCAGCAGCGACGGGGAGAACACCGGGGAGCTGTTTTTT | CASSDGENTGELFF
TRBJ2-7 | . | TRBV19 | . | TGTGCCAGTAGTATTCAGGTCTCCTACGAGCAGTACTTC | CASSIQVSYEQYF
TRBJ2-4 | . | TRBV7-9 | . | TGTGCCAGCAGCGCAGAGGAGGGGAACATTCAGTACTTC | CASSAEEGNIQYF
TRBJ2-5 | . | TRBV6-2/TRBV6-3 | . | TGTGCCAGCAGTCCACCCTCCGGGGAGACCCAGTACTTC | CASSPPSGETQYF
TRBJ2-5 | . | TRBV5-6 | . | TGTGCCAGCAGCCTGGACTTCCAAGAGACCCAGTACTTC | CASSLDFQETQYF
TRBJ2-5 | . | TRBV24-1 | TRBD1 | TGTGCCACCAGTGAACCTCGGACAGGACAAGAGACCCAGTACTTC | CATSEPRTGQETQYF
TRBJ2-3 | . | TRBV5-4 | TRBD2 | TGTGCCAGCAGCGGTCCGAGCGGGGGGGTTAATACGCAGTATTTT | CASSGPSGGVNTQYF
TRBJ2-3 | few | TRBV5-4 | . | TGTGCCATCCCCAGGCTAGCGCCGGCCGATACGCAGTATTTT | CAIPRLAPADTQYF
TRBJ2-2 | . | TRBV6-5 | . | TGTGCCAGCATCAGGGGAAGATCCACCGGGGAGCTGTTTTTT | CASIRGRSTGELFF
TRBJ1-2 | . | TRBV7-3 | . | TGTGCCAGCAGCATAGGTCCAGGGCCCTATGGCTACACCTTC | CASSIGPGPYGYTF
TRBJ2-7 | . | TRBV14 | TRBD1 | TGTGCCAGCAGCCAAGAGAGCGGGACAGGGTACGAGCAGTACTTC | CASSQESGTGYEQYF
TRBJ2-2 | . | TRBV7-3 | TRBD2 | TGTGCCAGCAGCCACCCGGGACTAGCGGGGGGATTCTATGGTACCGGGGAGCTGTTTTTT | CASSHPGLAGGFYGTGELFF